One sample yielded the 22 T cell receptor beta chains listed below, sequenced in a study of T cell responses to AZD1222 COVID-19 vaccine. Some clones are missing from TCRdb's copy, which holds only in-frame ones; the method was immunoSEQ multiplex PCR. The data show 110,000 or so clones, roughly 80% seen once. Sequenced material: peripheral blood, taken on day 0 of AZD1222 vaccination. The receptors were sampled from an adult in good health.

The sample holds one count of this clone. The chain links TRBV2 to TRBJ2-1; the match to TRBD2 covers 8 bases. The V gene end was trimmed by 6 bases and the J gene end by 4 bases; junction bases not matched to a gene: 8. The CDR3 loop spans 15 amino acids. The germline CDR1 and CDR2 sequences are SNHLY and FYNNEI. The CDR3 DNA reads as TGTGCCAGCAGCCCAACGGGGGGGAGATACAATGAGCAGTTCTTC. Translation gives CASSPTGGRYNEQFF.

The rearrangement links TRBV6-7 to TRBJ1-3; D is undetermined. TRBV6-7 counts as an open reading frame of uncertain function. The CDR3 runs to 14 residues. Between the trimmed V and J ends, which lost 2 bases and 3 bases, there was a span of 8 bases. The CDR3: CASSYVHYGNTIYF. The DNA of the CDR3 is TGTGCCAGCAGTTACGTACATTATGGAAACACCATATATTTT.

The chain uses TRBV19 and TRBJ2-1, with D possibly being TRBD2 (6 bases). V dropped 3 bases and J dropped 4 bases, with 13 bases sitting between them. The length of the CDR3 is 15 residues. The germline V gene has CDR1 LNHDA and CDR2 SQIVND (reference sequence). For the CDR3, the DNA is TGTGCCAGTAGTATCGTGGGGACTGATTACAATGAGCAGTTCTTC. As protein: CASSIVGTDYNEQFF.

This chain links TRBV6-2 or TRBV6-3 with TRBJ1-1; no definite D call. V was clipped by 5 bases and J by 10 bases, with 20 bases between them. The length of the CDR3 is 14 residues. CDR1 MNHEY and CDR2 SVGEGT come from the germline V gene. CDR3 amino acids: CASSRRTWEDLAFF. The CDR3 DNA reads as TGTGCCAGCAGTCGCCGCACTTGGGAGGACTTAGCTTTCTTT.

CDR3: CASSRRDSHEQYF. The CDR3, as DNA: TGTGCCAGCAGCCGGCGGGACAGTCACGAGCAGTACTTC. The chain joins TRBV6-5 to TRBJ2-7; possible D gene TRBD1, 7 bases. Germline V gives CDR1 MNHEY, CDR2 SVGAGI. V lost 6 bases and J lost 5, with 14 bases in between. CDR3 length equals 13 residues.

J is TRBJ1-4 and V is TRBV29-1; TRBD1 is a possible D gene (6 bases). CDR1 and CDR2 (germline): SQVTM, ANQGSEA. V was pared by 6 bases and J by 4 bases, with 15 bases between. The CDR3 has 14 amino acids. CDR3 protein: CSVPYREDNEKLFF. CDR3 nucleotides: TGCAGCGTCCCATACAGGGAAGATAATGAAAAACTGTTTTTT.

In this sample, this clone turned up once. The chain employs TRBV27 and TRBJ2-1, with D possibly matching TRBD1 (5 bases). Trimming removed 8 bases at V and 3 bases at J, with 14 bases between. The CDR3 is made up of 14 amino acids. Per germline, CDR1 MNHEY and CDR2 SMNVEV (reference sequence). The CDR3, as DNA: TGTGCCAGCGGATACAGGATATACTACAATGAGCAGTTCTTC. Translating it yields CASGYRIYYNEQFF.

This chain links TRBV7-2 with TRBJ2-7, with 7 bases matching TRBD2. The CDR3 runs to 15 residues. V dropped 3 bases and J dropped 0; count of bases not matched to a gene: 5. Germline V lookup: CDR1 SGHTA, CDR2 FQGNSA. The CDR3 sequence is CASSLGGERSYEQYF. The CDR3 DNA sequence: TGTGCCAGCAGCTTGGGGGGGGAACGCTCCTACGAGCAGTACTTC.

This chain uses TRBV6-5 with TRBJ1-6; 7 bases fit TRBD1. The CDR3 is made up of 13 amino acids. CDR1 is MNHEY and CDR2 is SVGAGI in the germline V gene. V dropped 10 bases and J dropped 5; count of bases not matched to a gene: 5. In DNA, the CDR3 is TGTGCCACCCTGACAGGGAATAATTCACCCCTCCACTTT. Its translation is CATLTGNNSPLHF.

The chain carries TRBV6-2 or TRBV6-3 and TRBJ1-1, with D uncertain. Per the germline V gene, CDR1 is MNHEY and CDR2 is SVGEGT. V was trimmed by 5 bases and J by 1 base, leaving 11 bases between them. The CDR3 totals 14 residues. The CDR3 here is CASSDGPPNTEAFF. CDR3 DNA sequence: TGTGCCAGCAGTGACGGCCCTCCGAACACTGAAGCTTTCTTT.

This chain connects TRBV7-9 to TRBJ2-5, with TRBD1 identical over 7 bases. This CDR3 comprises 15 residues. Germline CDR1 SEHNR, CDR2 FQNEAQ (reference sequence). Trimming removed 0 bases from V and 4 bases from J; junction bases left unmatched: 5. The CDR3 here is CASSLAQGPRETQYF. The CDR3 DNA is TGTGCCAGCAGCTTAGCACAGGGGCCCCGAGAGACCCAGTACTTC. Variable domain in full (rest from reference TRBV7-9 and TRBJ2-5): DTGVSQNPRHKITKRGQNVTFRCDPISEHNRLYWYRQTLGQGPEFLTYFQNEAQLEKSRLLSDRFSAERPKGSFSTLEIQRTEQGDSAMYLCASSLAQGPRETQYFGPGTRLLVL.

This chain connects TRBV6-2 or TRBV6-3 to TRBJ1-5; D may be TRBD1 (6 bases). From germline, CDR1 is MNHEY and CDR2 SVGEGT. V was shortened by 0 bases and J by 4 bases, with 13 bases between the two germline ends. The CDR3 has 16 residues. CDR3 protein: CASSYSFTGINQPQHF. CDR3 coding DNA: TGTGCCAGCAGTTACTCCTTCACAGGGATTAATCAGCCCCAGCATTTT.

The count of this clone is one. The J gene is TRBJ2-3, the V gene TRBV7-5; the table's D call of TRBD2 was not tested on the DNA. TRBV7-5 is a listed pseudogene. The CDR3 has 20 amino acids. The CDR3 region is CARSLAVAGERNNSTDTQYF. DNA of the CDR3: TGTGCCAGAAGCTTAGCGGTAGCGGGGGAGAGAAACAACAGCACAGATACGCAGTATTTT.

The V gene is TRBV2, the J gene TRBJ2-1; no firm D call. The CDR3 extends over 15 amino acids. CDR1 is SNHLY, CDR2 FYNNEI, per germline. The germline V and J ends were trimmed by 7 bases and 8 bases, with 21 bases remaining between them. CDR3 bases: TGTGCCAGCATTCCTAGGCTCACGACCGTACATGAGCAGTTCTTC. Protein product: CASIPRLTTVHEQFF.

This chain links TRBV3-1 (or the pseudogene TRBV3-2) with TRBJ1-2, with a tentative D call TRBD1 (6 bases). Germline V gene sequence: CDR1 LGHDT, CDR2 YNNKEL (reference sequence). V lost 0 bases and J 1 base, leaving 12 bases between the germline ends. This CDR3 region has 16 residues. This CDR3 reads CASSQEYNRVNYGYTF. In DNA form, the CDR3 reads TGTGCCAGCAGCCAAGAGTACAACAGGGTTAACTATGGCTACACCTTC.

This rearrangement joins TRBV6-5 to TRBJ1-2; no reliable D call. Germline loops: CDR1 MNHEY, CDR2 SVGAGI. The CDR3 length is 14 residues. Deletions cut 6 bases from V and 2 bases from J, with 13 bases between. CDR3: CASRYRLSNYGYTF. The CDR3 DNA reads TGTGCCAGCAGATACAGACTTTCCAACTATGGCTACACCTTC.

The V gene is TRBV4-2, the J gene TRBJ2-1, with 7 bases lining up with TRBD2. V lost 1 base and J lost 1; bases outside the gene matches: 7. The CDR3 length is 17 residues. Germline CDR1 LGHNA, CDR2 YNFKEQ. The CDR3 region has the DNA TGTGCCAGCAGCCAAGTCTCGGGGGGTAAGTCCTACAATGAGCAGTTCTTC. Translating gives CASSQVSGGKSYNEQFF.

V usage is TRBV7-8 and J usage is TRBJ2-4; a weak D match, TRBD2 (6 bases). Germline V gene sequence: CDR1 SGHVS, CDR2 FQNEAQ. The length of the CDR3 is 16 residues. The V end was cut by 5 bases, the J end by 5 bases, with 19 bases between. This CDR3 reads CASSPTQLGGENIQYF. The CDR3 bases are TGTGCCAGCAGCCCAACACAACTTGGAGGGGAAAACATTCAGTACTTC.

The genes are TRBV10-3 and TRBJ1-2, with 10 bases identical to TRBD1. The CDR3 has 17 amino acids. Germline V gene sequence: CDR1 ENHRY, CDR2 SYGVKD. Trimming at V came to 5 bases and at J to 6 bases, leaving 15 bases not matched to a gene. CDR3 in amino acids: CAISKPGQGFGNNGYTF. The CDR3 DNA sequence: TGTGCCATCAGTAAACCGGGACAGGGGTTTGGGAACAATGGCTACACCTTC.

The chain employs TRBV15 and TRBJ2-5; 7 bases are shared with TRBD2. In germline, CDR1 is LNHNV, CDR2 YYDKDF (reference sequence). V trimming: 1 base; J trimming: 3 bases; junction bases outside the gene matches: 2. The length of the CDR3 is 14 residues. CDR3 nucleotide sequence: TGTGCCACCAGCAGAGGCCTAGCGGAAGAGACCCAGTACTTC. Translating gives CATSRGLAEETQYF.

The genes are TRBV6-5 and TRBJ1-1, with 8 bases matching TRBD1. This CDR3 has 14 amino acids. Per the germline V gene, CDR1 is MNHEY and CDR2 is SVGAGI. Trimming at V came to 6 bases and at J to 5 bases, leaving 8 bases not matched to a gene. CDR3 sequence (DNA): TGTGCCAGCAGACTAGGACAGGGAGGGACTGAAGCTTTCTTT. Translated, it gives CASRLGQGGTEAFF.

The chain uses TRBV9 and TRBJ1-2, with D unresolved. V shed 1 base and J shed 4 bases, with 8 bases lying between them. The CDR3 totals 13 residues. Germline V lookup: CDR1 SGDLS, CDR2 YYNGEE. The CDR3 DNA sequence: TGTGCCAGCAGCGTAAACATGCTCTATGGCTACACCTTC. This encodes CASSVNMLYGYTF.